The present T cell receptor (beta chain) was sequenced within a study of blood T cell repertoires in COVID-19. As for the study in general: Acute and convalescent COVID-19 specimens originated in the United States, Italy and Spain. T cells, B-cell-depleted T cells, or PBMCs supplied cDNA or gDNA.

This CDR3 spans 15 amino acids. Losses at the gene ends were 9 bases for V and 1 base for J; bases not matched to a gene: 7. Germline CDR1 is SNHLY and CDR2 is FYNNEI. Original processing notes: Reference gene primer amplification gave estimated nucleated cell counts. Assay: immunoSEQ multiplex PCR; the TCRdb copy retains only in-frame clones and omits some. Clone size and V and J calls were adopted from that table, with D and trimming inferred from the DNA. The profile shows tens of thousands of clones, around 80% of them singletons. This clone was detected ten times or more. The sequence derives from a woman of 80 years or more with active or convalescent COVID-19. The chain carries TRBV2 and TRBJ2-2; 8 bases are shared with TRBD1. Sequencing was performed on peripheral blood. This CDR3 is CARKTGDLNTGELFF. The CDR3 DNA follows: TGTGCCAGGAAGACAGGGGACCTGAACACCGGGGAGCTGTTTTTT.